The 7 T cell receptor beta chains below come from one sample, sequenced in a study of blood T cell repertoires in COVID-19. Sequencing used immunoSEQ multiplex PCR; TCRdb keeps in-frame clones, though not all of them. The sample has over 100,000 clones, around 88% seen once. The source material was peripheral blood. Receptors originate from a human donor with acute or convalescent COVID-19. The donor label of this sample is uncertain.

As for this clone: The same CDR3 is also encoded by other DNA sequences in this sample. V and J are TRBV28 and TRBJ1-5; no clear D gene. V gave up 6 bases and J gave up 4 bases, with 4 bases separating them. Looked up from germline, CDR1 is MDHEN and CDR2 is SYDVKM. This CDR3 contains 11 residues. This chain's CDR3 is CASSRNQPQHF. The DNA of the CDR3 is TGTGCCAGCAGCCGGAATCAGCCCCAGCATTTT.

V and J are TRBV5-5 and TRBJ2-7; 7 bases line up with TRBD1. With 3 bases clipped from V and 3 bases from J, the junction kept 9 bases outside the gene matches. This CDR3 region has 15 residues. Per germline, CDR1 SGHKS and CDR2 YYEKEE (reference sequence). The CDR3 bases are TGTGCCAGCAGCTCCAGGACAGGCTATCTCTACGAGCAGTACTTC. Translating it yields CASSSRTGYLYEQYF.

V and J are TRBV4-2 and TRBJ2-7; TRBD2 matches 7 bases. V was clipped by 4 bases and J by 6 bases; unmatched bases: 6. CDR1 and CDR2 from the germline V gene are LGHNA and YNFKEQ. The CDR3 spans 13 residues. CDR3 sequence (DNA): TGTGCCAGCAGCCCCACTCAGCGGGGCGAGCAGTACTTC. Its protein is CASSPTQRGEQYF.

This clone was found once. The chain joins TRBV6-5 to TRBJ1-3; tentatively, D is TRBD1 (5 bases). The V and J ends lost 0 bases and 2 bases respectively, with 8 bases between them. The CDR3 extends over 15 amino acids. In germline, CDR1 is MNHEY, CDR2 SVGAGI. The CDR3, as DNA: TGTGCCAGCAGTTACTCCAGGGTGGCTGGAAACACCATATATTTT. The encoded protein is CASSYSRVAGNTIYF.

The chain couples TRBV5-8 to TRBJ1-2; 8 bases map to TRBD1. The CDR3 has 16 residues. The junction had 12 bases not matched to a gene; V was cut back by 6 bases and J by 2 bases. The germline V gene has CDR1 SGHTS and CDR2 YDEGEE. CDR3 coding DNA: TGTGCCAGCACCCATCGAGGACAGGGATCGAACTATGGCTACACCTTC. Translated: CASTHRGQGSNYGYTF.

The chain combines TRBV4-2 with TRBJ2-1; 10 nucleotides agree with TRBD2. Per germline, CDR1 LGHNA and CDR2 YNFKEQ. V was clipped by 1 base and J by 3 bases; unmatched bases: 3. The CDR3 is 16 residues long. The CDR3 sequence: CASSQGWTSGYNEQFF. CDR3 DNA: TGTGCCAGCAGCCAAGGGTGGACTAGCGGCTACAATGAGCAGTTCTTC.

The V call is TRBV9, the J call TRBJ1-4, with D maybe TRBD1 (5 bases). Germline-derived CDR1 and CDR2 are SGDLS and YYNGEE. The V end lost 3 bases, the J end lost 3 bases, and 15 bases lay between the germline ends. The CDR3 extends over 16 amino acids. The CDR3 bases are TGTGCCAGCAGCGCCCGGGAGGGGTTTCCTAATGAAAAACTGTTTTTT. This translates into CASSAREGFPNEKLFF. The full variable domain, completed using reference TRBV9 and TRBJ1-4, is DSGVTQTPKHLITATGQRVTLRCSPRSGDLSVYWYQQSLDQGLQFLIQYYNGEERAKGNILERFSAQQFPDLHSELNLSSLELGDSALYFCASSAREGFPNEKLFFGSGTQLSVL.